Here is one TCR beta chain with its context. Its antigen is not known. The source of the sample is a study of blood T cells in healthy people across ages. Study findings and constraints: Roughly linear declines in TCR beta diversity per million T cells occurred with age.

The trim removed 1 base at V and 1 base at J, leaving 6 bases unmatched. The CDR3 sequence is 18 residues long. Combining a sample-barcoded 5' primer with a J-beta primer mix, a second PCR ran for roughly 6 to 12 cycles. Via MiXCR, TCRdb re-called the 5' RACE reads, giving one row per CDR3 protein. The sample carries hundreds of thousands of distinct CDR3 sequences, 20% to 25% recorded once. The data also belong to a second study, concerning T cells of mothers and their children.

V gene TRBV12-3 or TRBV12-4 combines with J gene TRBJ2-6; TRBD1 matches 8 bases. Input material: blood. The TCR comes from a boy between 10 and 17 years old in good health. The CDR3 nucleotides are TGTGCCAGCAGTTTAGGGACAGGGATGGGGTCTGGGGCCAACGTCCTGACTTTC. Protein: CASSLGTGMGSGANVLTF.